This T cell receptor (beta chain) is drawn from a study of T cell changes during pregnancy in multiple sclerosis. Trimming left V 5 bases short and J 4 bases short, with 8 bases between. Looked up from germline, CDR1 is LNHDA and CDR2 is SQIVND (reference sequence). The CDR3 is made up of 13 amino acids. TCRdb keeps only in-frame clones here, not all; method: immunoSEQ multiplex PCR. The data hold around 58,000 clones, with over 75% observed a single time. Specimen: peripheral blood, collected before pregnancy. The sequence derives from a female donor with multiple sclerosis, enrolled in a pregnancy study. The chain carries TRBV19 and TRBJ2-2, with D possibly TRBD1 on 6 matching bases. CDR3 loop: CASSPGVTGELFF. The DNA of the CDR3 is TGTGCCAGTAGTCCAGGGGTCACCGGGGAGCTGTTTTTT.